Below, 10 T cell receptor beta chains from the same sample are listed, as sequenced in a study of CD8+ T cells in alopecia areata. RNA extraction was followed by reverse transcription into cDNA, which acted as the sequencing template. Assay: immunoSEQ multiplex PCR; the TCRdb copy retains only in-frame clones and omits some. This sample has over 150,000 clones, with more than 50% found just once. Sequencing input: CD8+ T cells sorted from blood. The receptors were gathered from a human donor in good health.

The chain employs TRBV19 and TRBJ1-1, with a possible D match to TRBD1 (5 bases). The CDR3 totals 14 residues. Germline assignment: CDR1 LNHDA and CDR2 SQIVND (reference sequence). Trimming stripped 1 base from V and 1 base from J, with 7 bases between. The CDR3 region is CASSIGQSNTEAFF. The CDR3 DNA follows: TGTGCCAGTAGTATAGGACAGTCGAACACTGAAGCTTTCTTT. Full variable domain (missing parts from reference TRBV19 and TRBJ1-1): DGGITQSPKYLFRKEGQNVTLSCEQNLNHDAMYWYRQDPGQGLRLIYYSQIVNDFQKGDIAEGYSVSREKKESFPLTVTSAQKNPTAFYLCASSIGQSNTEAFFGQGTRLTVV.

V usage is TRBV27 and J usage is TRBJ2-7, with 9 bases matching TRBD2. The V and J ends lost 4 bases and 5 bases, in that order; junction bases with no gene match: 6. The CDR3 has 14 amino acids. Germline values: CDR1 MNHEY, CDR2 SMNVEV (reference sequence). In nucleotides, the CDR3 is TGTGCCAGCAGTTCGCCTAGCGGGGAGGACGAGCAGTACTTC. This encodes CASSSPSGEDEQYF.

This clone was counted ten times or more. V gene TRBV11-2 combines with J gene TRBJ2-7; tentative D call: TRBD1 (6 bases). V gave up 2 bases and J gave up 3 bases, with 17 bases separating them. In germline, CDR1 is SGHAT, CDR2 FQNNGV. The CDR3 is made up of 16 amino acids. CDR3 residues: CASSLKKRDTFYEQYF. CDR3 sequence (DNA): TGTGCCAGCAGCTTAAAAAAACGGGACACCTTCTACGAGCAGTACTTC.

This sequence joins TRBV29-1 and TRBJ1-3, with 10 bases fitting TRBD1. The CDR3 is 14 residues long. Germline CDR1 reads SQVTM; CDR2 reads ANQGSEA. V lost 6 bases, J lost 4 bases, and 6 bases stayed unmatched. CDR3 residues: CSVGTGAAGNTIYF. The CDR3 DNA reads TGCAGCGTGGGGACAGGGGCTGCCGGAAACACCATATATTTT. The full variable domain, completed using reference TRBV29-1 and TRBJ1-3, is SAVISQKPSRDICQRGTSLTIQCQVDSQVTMMFWYRQQPGQSLTLIATANQGSEATYESGFVIDKFPISRPNLTFSTLTVSNMSPEDSSIYLCSVGTGAAGNTIYFGEGSWLTVV.

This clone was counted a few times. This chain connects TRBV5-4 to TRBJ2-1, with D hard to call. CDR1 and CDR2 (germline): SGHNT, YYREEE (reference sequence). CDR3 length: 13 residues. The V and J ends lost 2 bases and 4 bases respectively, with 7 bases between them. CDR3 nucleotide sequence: TGTGCCAGCAGCTTTGGGGTGTACAATGAGCAGTTCTTC. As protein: CASSFGVYNEQFF.

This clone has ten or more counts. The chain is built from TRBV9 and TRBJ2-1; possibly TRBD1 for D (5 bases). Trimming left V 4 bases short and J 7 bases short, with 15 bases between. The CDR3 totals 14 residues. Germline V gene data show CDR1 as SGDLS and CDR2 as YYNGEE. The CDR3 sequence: CASSSPRVGNEQFF. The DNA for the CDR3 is TGTGCCAGCAGCTCCCCCAGGGTGGGGAATGAGCAGTTCTTC.

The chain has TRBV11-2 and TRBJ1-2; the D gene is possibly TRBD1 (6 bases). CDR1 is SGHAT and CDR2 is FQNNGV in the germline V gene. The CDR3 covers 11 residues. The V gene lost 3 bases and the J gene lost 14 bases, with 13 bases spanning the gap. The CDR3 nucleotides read TGTGCCAGCAGCTTGGGACAACTCACAACCTTC. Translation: CASSLGQLTTF.

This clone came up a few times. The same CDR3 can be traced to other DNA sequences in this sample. CDR3 nucleotide sequence: TGCAGCGTTGAAGAAGGGGACACCTACGAGCAGTACTTC. This sequence encodes CSVEEGDTYEQYF. The rearrangement links TRBV29-1 to TRBJ2-7; a possible D gene is TRBD1 (6 bases). The CDR3 loop spans 13 amino acids. The V and J ends lost 0 bases and 2 bases respectively, with 8 bases between them. Germline V lookup: CDR1 SQVTM, CDR2 ANQGSEA.

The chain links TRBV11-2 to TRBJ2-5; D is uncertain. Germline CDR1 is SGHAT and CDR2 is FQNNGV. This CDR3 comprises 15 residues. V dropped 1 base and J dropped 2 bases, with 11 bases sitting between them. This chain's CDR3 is CASSLGSMTQETQYF. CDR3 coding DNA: TGTGCCAGCAGCTTAGGGTCCATGACTCAAGAGACCCAGTACTTC.

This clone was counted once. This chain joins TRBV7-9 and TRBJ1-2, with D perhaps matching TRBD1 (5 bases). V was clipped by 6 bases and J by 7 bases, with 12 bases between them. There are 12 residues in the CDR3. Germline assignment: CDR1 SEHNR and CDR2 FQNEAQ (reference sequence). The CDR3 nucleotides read TGTGCCAGCAGTCCAGTCGGGGGTGGCTACACCTTC. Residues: CASSPVGGGYTF.